The 8 T cell receptor beta chains below come from one sample, sequenced in a study of shared clonotypes between healthy human individuals. Here immunoSEQ multiplex PCR was the method, and the copy in TCRdb shows in-frame clones only, minus some. The sample records about 1 million clones, roughly 75% being singletons. The sequencing sample was made of memory CD4+ T cells sorted from blood. The subset is: CD45RA-negative fraction. The receptors were gathered from a man aged 18 to 35 in good health.

The J gene is TRBJ2-5, the V gene TRBV5-1, with TRBD2 as a possible D gene (6 bases). Trimming cost V 5 bases and J 1 base, with 15 bases left between them. There are 15 residues in the CDR3. CDR1 is SGHRS and CDR2 is YFSETQ in the germline V gene. Here the CDR3 reads CASRGLSGGQETQYF. CDR3 sequence (DNA): TGCGCCAGCAGAGGACTAAGTGGGGGCCAAGAGACCCAGTACTTC.

V usage is TRBV19 and J usage is TRBJ1-1, with a tentative D call TRBD1 (6 bases). Germline V lookup: CDR1 LNHDA, CDR2 SQIVND (reference sequence). CDR3 size: 16 residues. The V end was cut by 3 bases, the J end by 1 base, with 15 bases between. CDR3 DNA: TGTGCCAGTAGTATTTGGGGGGCCGCTTCGAACACTGAAGCTTTCTTT. This codes for CASSIWGAASNTEAFF.

This chain joins TRBV5-1 and TRBJ1-1; the D gene is possibly TRBD1 (5 bases). The V gene's germline CDR1 is SGHRS and CDR2 YFSETQ. The CDR3 consists of 16 residues. Trimming cost V 2 bases and J 0 bases, with 14 bases left between them. The CDR3 spells CASSFGAGTVNTEAFF. In nucleotides, the CDR3 is TGCGCCAGCAGCTTTGGCGCCGGGACGGTGAACACTGAAGCTTTCTTT.

This sequence joins TRBV6-5 and TRBJ2-3, with D possibly being TRBD1 (5 bases). Germline V lookup: CDR1 MNHEY, CDR2 SVGAGI. The ends were cut back, 7 bases at V and 2 bases at J, with 7 bases in the middle. The CDR3 has 12 amino acids. CDR3 nucleotides: TGTGCCAGCACAGGGAACACAGATACGCAGTATTTT. Translated: CASTGNTDTQYF.

The chain employs TRBV6-5 and TRBJ2-7; TRBD1 matches 10 bases. This CDR3 region has 13 residues. The V gene end was trimmed by 6 bases and the J gene end by 12 bases; junction bases not matched to a gene: 11. Looked up from germline, CDR1 is MNHEY and CDR2 is SVGAGI. The CDR3, as DNA: TGTGCCAGCAGGCCGGGACAGGGGAAACAAGCGTACTTC. Amino acid sequence: CASRPGQGKQAYF.

Concerning this clone: Other DNA sequences in the same sample also yield this CDR3. The V gene is TRBV4-3, the J gene TRBJ1-2; possible D gene TRBD1, 5 bases. The CDR3 sequence is 14 residues long. The V gene lost 3 bases and the J gene lost 2 bases, with 10 bases spanning the gap. Per germline, CDR1 LGHNA and CDR2 YSLEER. The CDR3 spells CASSQQGTNYGYTF. Here the CDR3 DNA reads TGCGCCAGCAGCCAGCAGGGTACGAACTATGGCTACACCTTC.

The rearrangement links TRBV6-1 to TRBJ1-6; a weak D match, TRBD1 (6 bases). V was shortened by 6 bases and J by 7 bases, with 13 bases between the two germline ends. CDR3 size: 14 residues. Germline V gene sequence: CDR1 MNHNS, CDR2 SASEGT. The CDR3 DNA is TGTGCCAGCAGGGGGGCCAGCTGGAATTCACCCCTCCACTTT. It encodes CASRGASWNSPLHF.

The gene calls are TRBV11-2 and TRBJ2-7; no clear D gene. The CDR3 spans 12 residues. CDR1 is SGHAT and CDR2 is FQNNGV in the germline V gene. Trimming stripped 6 bases from V and 0 bases from J, with 6 bases between. The CDR3 sequence: CASRRSSYEQYF. CDR3 nucleotides: TGTGCCAGCAGGCGGAGCTCCTACGAGCAGTACTTC.